The T cell receptor beta chain described here comes from a study of cytotoxic CD8 clonotypes in ibrutinib-treated CLL. Using immunoSEQ multiplex PCR, the repertoire was profiled, and TCRdb retains in-frame clones only, with some absent. In the table there are about 25,000 clones, about four fifths of which are singletons. Germline V CDR1 and CDR2: SGHTA, FQGNSA. Trimming at V came to 5 bases and at J to 7 bases, leaving 10 bases not matched to a gene. CDR3 size: 15 residues. The V and J genes are TRBV7-2 and TRBJ2-2; 7 bases agree with TRBD2. This receptor was taken from a human donor with chronic lymphocytic leukemia. The sample consisted of PBMCs, taken before ibrutinib treatment. The CDR3 sequence is CASSRGAGVGGELFF. Written as DNA, the CDR3 is TGTGCCAGCAGCCGCGGGGCGGGAGTAGGCGGGGAGCTGTTTTTT.